These T cell receptor beta chains were read from a single sample in a study of blood T cell repertoires in COVID-19. TCRdb's table, derived via immunoSEQ multiplex PCR, lists solely in-frame clones and lacks some. The repertoire holds about 350,000 clones, with approximately 86% as singletons. Sequencing was carried out using peripheral blood. The receptors come from a woman aged 55-69 years with COVID-19, enrolled during active disease. CDR3s include the opening cysteine and the closing phenylalanine or tryptophan. Fields, in order: D gene, V gene, J gene, clone size, CDR3 DNA, CDR3 protein. The D gene is left open where the match is weak. Clone size is shown for a subset of rows, as once, few, many or a class of expanded clone.

d_gene: -; v_gene: TRBV4-1; j_gene: TRBJ1-1; abundance: -; CDR3nt: TGCGCCAGCAGCCATTGGGAGGCGAACACTGAAGCTTTCTTT; CDR3aa: CASSHWEANTEAFF
d_gene: -; v_gene: TRBV3-1/TRBV3-2; j_gene: TRBJ1-2; abundance: -; CDR3nt: TGTGCCAGCAGCCAAGGCGGTTCGTATGGCTACACCTTC; CDR3aa: CASSQGGSYGYTF
d_gene: TRBD1; v_gene: TRBV19; j_gene: TRBJ1-3; abundance: -; CDR3nt: TGTGCCAGTATTAAGGGGGCGTCTGGAAACACCATATATTTT; CDR3aa: CASIKGASGNTIYF
d_gene: TRBD2; v_gene: TRBV14; j_gene: TRBJ2-3; abundance: once; CDR3nt: TGTGCCAGCAGCCCCTTAGCGGGGGTCTTCACAGATACGCAGTATTTT; CDR3aa: CASSPLAGVFTDTQYF
d_gene: TRBD2; v_gene: TRBV9; j_gene: TRBJ2-4; abundance: -; CDR3nt: TGTGCCAGCAGCTCGGGGGGGAAAAACATTCAGTACTTC; CDR3aa: CASSSGGKNIQYF
d_gene: -; v_gene: TRBV10-3; j_gene: TRBJ1-2; abundance: -; CDR3nt: TGTGCCATCAACGACAGGAACTATGGCTACACCTTC; CDR3aa: CAINDRNYGYTF
d_gene: TRBD2; v_gene: TRBV9; j_gene: TRBJ2-1; abundance: -; CDR3nt: TGTGCCAGCAGCGTAGAAGGCGGGGGGGCGAATGAGCAGTTCTTC; CDR3aa: CASSVEGGGANEQFF
d_gene: TRBD1; v_gene: TRBV11-2; j_gene: TRBJ2-1; abundance: -; CDR3nt: TGTGCCAGCAGCTTCGGACAGGGGGCGGACAATGAGCAGTTCTTC; CDR3aa: CASSFGQGADNEQFF
d_gene: TRBD1; v_gene: TRBV10-1; j_gene: TRBJ1-5; abundance: -; CDR3nt: TGCGCCAGCAGTGAGGGACAGGGGGAACTCCAGCATTTT; CDR3aa: CASSEGQGELQHF
d_gene: TRBD2; v_gene: TRBV9; j_gene: TRBJ2-1; abundance: few; CDR3nt: TGTGCCAGCAGCGTAGAGGCGGGGGGATACTACAATGAGCAGTTCTTC; CDR3aa: CASSVEAGGYYNEQFF
d_gene: -; v_gene: TRBV5-5; j_gene: TRBJ2-1; abundance: few; CDR3nt: TGTGCCAGCAGCTTGGTCGGCGGGGACGTAACCTACAATGAGCAGTTCTTC; CDR3aa: CASSLVGGDVTYNEQFF
d_gene: TRBD1; v_gene: TRBV29-1; j_gene: TRBJ2-7; abundance: -; CDR3nt: TGCAGCGTTAACAGGGGAAGCTCCTACGAGCAGTACTTC; CDR3aa: CSVNRGSSYEQYF
d_gene: TRBD2; v_gene: TRBV5-6; j_gene: TRBJ2-1; abundance: once; CDR3nt: TGTGCCAGCAGCTTACAGCGGGGGGGCCACCACAATGAGCAGTTCTTC; CDR3aa: CASSLQRGGHHNEQFF
d_gene: TRBD1; v_gene: TRBV5-5; j_gene: TRBJ1-2; abundance: -; CDR3nt: TGTGCCAGCAGCGGACCGGGACAGCCTTCCTATGGCTACACCTTC; CDR3aa: CASSGPGQPSYGYTF
d_gene: -; v_gene: TRBV6-5; j_gene: TRBJ1-6; abundance: once; CDR3nt: TGTGCCAGCAGTAAGGACACCCCGAATTCACCCCTCCACTTT; CDR3aa: CASSKDTPNSPLHF
d_gene: -; v_gene: TRBV18; j_gene: TRBJ1-2; abundance: medium-sized; CDR3nt: TGTGCCAGCTCACCACAGGCAGGGTTCTATGGCTACACCTTC; CDR3aa: CASSPQAGFYGYTF
d_gene: -; v_gene: TRBV4-3; j_gene: TRBJ2-2; abundance: -; CDR3nt: TGCGCCAGCAGCCAAGATCCCGGGGGATTTTGGGAGCTGTTTTTT; CDR3aa: CASSQDPGGFWELFF
d_gene: -; v_gene: TRBV27; j_gene: TRBJ1-1; abundance: -; CDR3nt: TGTGCCAGCAAAAGAGGGCGGATGACTGAAGCTTTCTTT; CDR3aa: CASKRGRMTEAFF
d_gene: TRBD1; v_gene: TRBV14; j_gene: TRBJ1-2; abundance: once; CDR3nt: TGTGCCAGCAGCGATCCGGGACAGGGTCTTGGCTACACCTTC; CDR3aa: CASSDPGQGLGYTF
d_gene: -; v_gene: TRBV6-5; j_gene: TRBJ2-5; abundance: -; CDR3nt: TGTGCCAGCAGCTCTCTAGGCGAGACCCAGTACTTC; CDR3aa: CASSSLGETQYF
d_gene: -; v_gene: TRBV7-9; j_gene: TRBJ2-5; abundance: -; CDR3nt: TGTGCCAGCAGCTTAAGCGGAACCCTCCAAGAGACCCAGTACTTC; CDR3aa: CASSLSGTLQETQYF
d_gene: -; v_gene: TRBV30; j_gene: TRBJ1-5; abundance: once; CDR3nt: TGTGCCTGGAGTGTATGGCAGGCGTCTGTTGGTCAGCCCCAGCATTTT; CDR3aa: CAWSVWQASVGQPQHF
d_gene: -; v_gene: TRBV7-9; j_gene: TRBJ2-7; abundance: -; CDR3nt: TGTGCCAGCAGCTTAGAAGGGGACGAGCAGTACTTC; CDR3aa: CASSLEGDEQYF
d_gene: -; v_gene: TRBV4-1; j_gene: TRBJ2-3; abundance: -; CDR3nt: TGCGCCAGCAGCCAAGGATTAGTTCCTGAGGATACGCAGTATTTT; CDR3aa: CASSQGLVPEDTQYF
d_gene: TRBD2; v_gene: TRBV11-2; j_gene: TRBJ2-7; abundance: -; CDR3nt: TGTGCCAGCAGTTATACTAGCGGGGGAATATACGAGCAGTACTTC; CDR3aa: CASSYTSGGIYEQYF
d_gene: TRBD1; v_gene: TRBV7-9; j_gene: TRBJ1-5; abundance: -; CDR3nt: TGTGCCAGCAGCTCATCGACAGGGGCCCGCAATCAGCCCCAGCATTTT; CDR3aa: CASSSSTGARNQPQHF
d_gene: -; v_gene: TRBV3-1/TRBV3-2; j_gene: TRBJ1-5; abundance: -; CDR3nt: TGTGCCAGCAGCCAAGATACACAGCCGGTTCAGCCCCAGCATTTT; CDR3aa: CASSQDTQPVQPQHF
d_gene: -; v_gene: TRBV10-3; j_gene: TRBJ2-7; abundance: -; CDR3nt: TGTGCCATCGGTGTAGGGAGGGGGGTCTACGAGCAGTACTTC; CDR3aa: CAIGVGRGVYEQYF
d_gene: -; v_gene: TRBV30; j_gene: TRBJ2-5; abundance: -; CDR3nt: TGTGCCCGAGCGAAGGGGAACCAAGAGACCCAGTACTTC; CDR3aa: CARAKGNQETQYF
d_gene: TRBD1; v_gene: TRBV27; j_gene: TRBJ1-1; abundance: -; CDR3nt: TGTGCCAGCAGTTTATCCGGGGACAGACAGGCAGCTTTCTTT; CDR3aa: CASSLSGDRQAAFF
d_gene: TRBD1; v_gene: TRBV18; j_gene: TRBJ2-3; abundance: -; CDR3nt: TGTGCCAGCTCACCGCGACAGGGGGAAGCTTCGGGAGATACGCAGTATTTT; CDR3aa: CASSPRQGEASGDTQYF
d_gene: TRBD2; v_gene: TRBV4-1; j_gene: TRBJ2-7; abundance: -; CDR3nt: TGCGCCAGCAGCCGCCTATCCCGGGGGGACTACGAGCAGTACTTC; CDR3aa: CASSRLSRGDYEQYF
d_gene: TRBD1; v_gene: TRBV6-5; j_gene: TRBJ1-1; abundance: -; CDR3nt: TGTGCCGCCAAAGGGACAGGGGCGTTGCGAGCTTTCTTT; CDR3aa: CAAKGTGALRAFF
d_gene: -; v_gene: TRBV6-5; j_gene: TRBJ1-1; abundance: -; CDR3nt: TGTGCCAGCACTGCGGGAATGGTCACTGAAGCTTTCTTT; CDR3aa: CASTAGMVTEAFF
d_gene: -; v_gene: TRBV28; j_gene: TRBJ2-1; abundance: once; CDR3nt: TGTGCCAGCATTGGGGGGACAGTTAATGAGCAGTTCTTC; CDR3aa: CASIGGTVNEQFF
d_gene: -; v_gene: TRBV2; j_gene: TRBJ2-2; abundance: -; CDR3nt: TGTGCCAGCAGTGAACCCCAGGAATACACCGGGGAGCTGTTTTTT; CDR3aa: CASSEPQEYTGELFF
d_gene: TRBD1; v_gene: TRBV5-1; j_gene: TRBJ2-7; abundance: -; CDR3nt: TGCGCCAGCAGCTTGTGGGACAGCTCCTACGAGCAGTACTTC; CDR3aa: CASSLWDSSYEQYF
d_gene: TRBD1; v_gene: TRBV5-6; j_gene: TRBJ2-3; abundance: -; CDR3nt: TGTGCCAGCAGCTTTCGCGCAGGGGGTACTGTTGATACGCAGTATTTT; CDR3aa: CASSFRAGGTVDTQYF
d_gene: -; v_gene: TRBV7-9; j_gene: TRBJ2-1; abundance: -; CDR3nt: TGTGCCAGCAGCCCCGCCCGGGGGAGGTCCTACAATGAGCAGTTCTTC; CDR3aa: CASSPARGRSYNEQFF
d_gene: TRBD1; v_gene: TRBV7-3; j_gene: TRBJ2-7; abundance: -; CDR3nt: TGTGCCAGCAGCTTAGAGACAGGGTTGGGAAGGAGCTCCTACGAGCAGTACTTC; CDR3aa: CASSLETGLGRSSYEQYF
d_gene: -; v_gene: TRBV7-9; j_gene: TRBJ2-7; abundance: once; CDR3nt: TGTGCCAGCAGCCACAGGTTAAGTACCTACGAGCAGTACTTC; CDR3aa: CASSHRLSTYEQYF
d_gene: TRBD1; v_gene: TRBV29-1; j_gene: TRBJ2-7; abundance: -; CDR3nt: TGCAGCGTAGGGACAGGGTTAGCCTACGAGCAGTACTTC; CDR3aa: CSVGTGLAYEQYF
d_gene: TRBD1; v_gene: TRBV3-1/TRBV3-2; j_gene: TRBJ1-2; abundance: -; CDR3nt: TGTGCCAGCAGCCAAGTCAGGACAGGCTCCTCTGGCTACACCTTC; CDR3aa: CASSQVRTGSSGYTF
d_gene: TRBD1; v_gene: TRBV6-1; j_gene: TRBJ1-2; abundance: -; CDR3nt: TGTGCCAGCAGTGACGAGTTACTTGGGGACAGTGGCTACACCTTC; CDR3aa: CASSDELLGDSGYTF
d_gene: TRBD1; v_gene: TRBV27; j_gene: TRBJ1-2; abundance: -; CDR3nt: TGTGCCAGCAGTTCCGGGACAGGGTTACGCTACACCTTC; CDR3aa: CASSSGTGLRYTF
d_gene: -; v_gene: TRBV7-9; j_gene: TRBJ2-5; abundance: -; CDR3nt: TGTGCCAGCAGCTTAGCGGAGGGAATCCAAGAGACCCAGTACTTC; CDR3aa: CASSLAEGIQETQYF
d_gene: TRBD1; v_gene: TRBV29-1; j_gene: TRBJ1-2; abundance: few; CDR3nt: TGCAGCGTCTGGGATAGGACAGGGGGAGGGACTAACTATGGCTACACCTTC; CDR3aa: CSVWDRTGGGTNYGYTF
d_gene: -; v_gene: TRBV12-3/TRBV12-4; j_gene: TRBJ2-2; abundance: -; CDR3nt: TGTGCCAGTGACACAGGGACCACCGGGGAGCTGTTTTTT; CDR3aa: CASDTGTTGELFF
d_gene: TRBD2; v_gene: TRBV19; j_gene: TRBJ2-3; abundance: once; CDR3nt: TGTGCCAGTAGGAGGCACCGGGGGGGCGACACAGATACGCAGTATTTT; CDR3aa: CASRRHRGGDTDTQYF
d_gene: -; v_gene: TRBV30; j_gene: TRBJ1-3; abundance: once; CDR3nt: TGTGCCTGGCAGTCTTTCTCTGGAAACACCATATATTTT; CDR3aa: CAWQSFSGNTIYF
d_gene: -; v_gene: TRBV4-3; j_gene: TRBJ1-6; abundance: -; CDR3nt: TGCGCCAGCAGCCCAGCGACGGGAATCTATAATTCACCCCTCCACTTT; CDR3aa: CASSPATGIYNSPLHF
d_gene: -; v_gene: TRBV7-8; j_gene: TRBJ2-7; abundance: -; CDR3nt: TGTGCCAGCATCGGTCCAGGGGGAGGCTACGAGCAGTACTTC; CDR3aa: CASIGPGGGYEQYF
d_gene: TRBD1; v_gene: TRBV14; j_gene: TRBJ2-3; abundance: -; CDR3nt: TGTGCCAGCAGCCACCGGGACAGGGGGGATACGCAGTATTTT; CDR3aa: CASSHRDRGDTQYF
d_gene: TRBD1; v_gene: TRBV7-3; j_gene: TRBJ2-3; abundance: -; CDR3nt: TGTGCCAGCAGCTTAATACAGGGGGCAAGTACGCAGTATTTT; CDR3aa: CASSLIQGASTQYF